This T cell receptor (beta chain) was sequenced for a study of T cells after yellow fever vaccination. TCRdb fed the 5' RACE reads into MiXCR, producing one record per CDR3 protein. The profile covers around 310,000 distinct CDR3 sequences, with more than 8.5% appearing a single time and roughly 18% taken by the ten largest. The table lists this clonotype with a few counts. The trim removed 6 bases at V and 8 bases at J, leaving 13 bases unmatched. CDR1 and CDR2 (germline): DFQATT, SNEGSKA (reference sequence). The CDR3 covers 15 residues. The rearrangement joins TRBV20-1 to TRBJ1-6, with TRBD1 matching 7 bases. The TCR was taken from a man in his late teens or twenties who received the YFV17D yellow fever vaccine. This material consisted of PBMCs, taken on the day of the first yellow fever vaccination. CDR3: CSALRDSGGDSPLHF. For the CDR3, the DNA is TGCAGTGCACTTAGGGACAGTGGGGGAGATTCACCCCTCCACTTT.